A single T cell receptor beta chain is shown here with its context. Its antigen is unidentified. With 5 bases removed from V and 3 bases from J, the gap between germline ends came to 11 bases. The CDR3 consists of 14 residues. CDR1 is SGHTA and CDR2 is FQGNSA in the germline V gene. Unique molecular identifiers were attached to individual cDNA molecules. From the 5' RACE reads, TCRdb called clonotypes with MiXCR, one entry per CDR3 protein. This sample has 32,000 or so distinct CDR3 sequences, with approximately 10% found just once. The data derive from a study of early T cells in non-severe SARS-CoV-2 infection. Looking at the study overall: Bulk RNA taken from unsorted whole blood was sequenced, leaving chains unpaired. Findings of the study overall: Anti-spike CD8 specificities were favored by VDJdb matching, whose results missed private and CD4 specificities.

This chain uses TRBV7-2 with TRBJ1-5, with D perhaps matching TRBD1 (6 bases). The receptor was derived from an adult who was a healthcare worker with PCR-confirmed SARS-CoV-2 infection or an uninfected control (not recorded which). Sequencing input: whole blood. The DNA for the CDR3 is TGTGCCAGCAGCGAACAGGGCTACAATCAGCCCCAGCATTTT. Amino acid sequence: CASSEQGYNQPQHF.